A selection of T cell receptor beta chains follows, all from one sample in a study of cytomegalovirus exposure and HLA in healthy donors. The repertoire was sequenced with immunoSEQ multiplex PCR; TCRdb's copy has only in-frame clones and lacks some. Of about 140,000 clones in the sample, about three quarters were seen once. The sequencing sample was made of PBMCs. These receptors all stem from a man over 45 in good health and CMV-seropositive. The CDR3 runs from the conserved cysteine through the conserved F or W. D genes are given only for firm matches. Expanded clones are given a class, and other clones once, few, many or no size at all.

V gene: TRBV5-1
D gene: TRBD2
clone size: few
J gene: TRBJ2-7
CDR3 DNA: TGCGCCAGCAGCTTGGTGTCTAGCGGGGGCTACGAGCAGTACTTC
CDR3 protein: CASSLVSSGGYEQYF

V gene: TRBV19
D gene: .
clone size: .
J gene: TRBJ1-3
CDR3 DNA: TGTGCCAGTAGTATCGAGACTGGAAACACCATATATTTT
CDR3 protein: CASSIETGNTIYF

V gene: TRBV19
D gene: .
clone size: .
J gene: TRBJ1-3
CDR3 DNA: TGTGCCAGTAGTATCGGTAACTCTGGAAACACCATATATTTT
CDR3 protein: CASSIGNSGNTIYF

V gene: TRBV7-2
D gene: .
clone size: .
J gene: TRBJ2-3
CDR3 DNA: TGTGCCAGCAGCTTAGATTGGACAGCAGGCACAGATACGCAGTATTTT
CDR3 protein: CASSLDWTAGTDTQYF

V gene: TRBV5-1
D gene: .
clone size: .
J gene: TRBJ1-1
CDR3 DNA: TGCGCCAGCAGCTTGGTAGGGGTAAGGGGTCCGACTGAAGCTTTCTTT
CDR3 protein: CASSLVGVRGPTEAFF

V gene: TRBV7-6
D gene: TRBD1
clone size: few
J gene: TRBJ1-2
CDR3 DNA: TGTGCCAGCAGCTCCGGGACAGGAAGCAACTATGGCTACACCTTC
CDR3 protein: CASSSGTGSNYGYTF

V gene: TRBV19
D gene: TRBD1
clone size: .
J gene: TRBJ1-4
CDR3 DNA: TGTGCCAGTAGAGTTACAGGGGGCCGGAATGAAAAACTGTTTTTT
CDR3 protein: CASRVTGGRNEKLFF

V gene: TRBV11-2
D gene: .
clone size: .
J gene: TRBJ1-2
CDR3 DNA: TGTGCCAGCAGTACTCAGGGCGCGGGCTACACCTTC
CDR3 protein: CASSTQGAGYTF

V gene: TRBV7-3
D gene: .
clone size: .
J gene: TRBJ2-1
CDR3 DNA: TGTGCCAGCAGCACGGGACTCCCGGGGAATGAGCAGTTCTTC
CDR3 protein: CASSTGLPGNEQFF

V gene: TRBV11-2
D gene: TRBD1
clone size: once
J gene: TRBJ1-1
CDR3 DNA: TGTGCCAGCAGTACACAGGGGGCGGCCATGAACACTGAAGCTTTCTTT
CDR3 protein: CASSTQGAAMNTEAFF

V gene: TRBV6-1
D gene: .
clone size: few
J gene: TRBJ1-5
CDR3 DNA: TGTGCCAGCAGTGAGCGGTGGAGAGATCAGCCCCAGCATTTT
CDR3 protein: CASSERWRDQPQHF

V gene: TRBV9
D gene: TRBD1
clone size: .
J gene: TRBJ1-2
CDR3 DNA: TGTGCCAGCAGCCCGGGACAGGGATTCGTCTATGGCTACACCTTC
CDR3 protein: CASSPGQGFVYGYTF

V gene: TRBV7-2
D gene: TRBD1
clone size: .
J gene: TRBJ1-4
CDR3 DNA: TGTGCCAGCAGCAAGGGGCAGGGGGGAGCAATGGGAGAAAAACTGTTTTTT
CDR3 protein: CASSKGQGGAMGEKLFF

V gene: TRBV9
D gene: .
clone size: few
J gene: TRBJ1-6
CDR3 DNA: TGTGCCAGCAGCGTAGGTCCGGGAACAAATTCACCCCTCCACTTT
CDR3 protein: CASSVGPGTNSPLHF

V gene: TRBV9
D gene: .
clone size: once
J gene: TRBJ2-7
CDR3 DNA: TGTGCCAGCAGCGTAGGGCCCCCCTACGAGCAGTACTTC
CDR3 protein: CASSVGPPYEQYF

V gene: TRBV5-5
D gene: TRBD2
clone size: .
J gene: TRBJ2-5
CDR3 DNA: TGTGCCAGCAGCTTGGGGAGCGCGGGAGGGGAGACCCAGTACTTC
CDR3 protein: CASSLGSAGGETQYF

V gene: TRBV19
D gene: .
clone size: few
J gene: TRBJ1-5
CDR3 DNA: TGTGCCAGTAGTATGTATTGGCAGGCCAGCAATCAGCCCCAGCATTTT
CDR3 protein: CASSMYWQASNQPQHF

V gene: TRBV15
D gene: TRBD1
clone size: .
J gene: TRBJ2-2
CDR3 DNA: TGTGCCACCAGCAGAGGACAGGGACAGGGAAACACCGGGGAGCTGTTTTTT
CDR3 protein: CATSRGQGQGNTGELFF

V gene: TRBV29-1
D gene: TRBD1
clone size: .
J gene: TRBJ2-3
CDR3 DNA: TGCAGCGGATGGAAACAGGGGGCCACAGATACGCAGTATTTT
CDR3 protein: CSGWKQGATDTQYF

V gene: TRBV5-1
D gene: .
clone size: .
J gene: TRBJ1-1
CDR3 DNA: TGCGCCAGCAGCTCAGGCGCGGGATTGAACACTGAAGCTTTCTTT
CDR3 protein: CASSSGAGLNTEAFF

V gene: TRBV7-2
D gene: TRBD1
clone size: .
J gene: TRBJ2-1
CDR3 DNA: TGTGCCAGCAGCTTAGTCTTGGTACAGGGGAATGAGCAGTTCTTC
CDR3 protein: CASSLVLVQGNEQFF

V gene: TRBV6-5
D gene: TRBD1
clone size: .
J gene: TRBJ1-6
CDR3 DNA: TGTGCCAGCAGTTACTCGGGGACAGGAGGGTCACCCCTCCACTTT
CDR3 protein: CASSYSGTGGSPLHF

V gene: TRBV9
D gene: TRBD1
clone size: .
J gene: TRBJ1-6
CDR3 DNA: TGTGCCAGCAGCTTAGGACAGGGTACCAATTCACCCCTCCACTTT
CDR3 protein: CASSLGQGTNSPLHF

V gene: TRBV5-1
D gene: .
clone size: .
J gene: TRBJ2-7
CDR3 DNA: TGCGCCAGCAGCTTGGGAGCCTACGAGCAGTACTTC
CDR3 protein: CASSLGAYEQYF

V gene: TRBV7-9
D gene: TRBD2
clone size: .
J gene: TRBJ2-3
CDR3 DNA: TGTGCCAGCAGCTCCTTTAGCGGGAGTGTTGCAGATACGCAGTATTTT
CDR3 protein: CASSSFSGSVADTQYF

V gene: TRBV2
D gene: TRBD1
clone size: .
J gene: TRBJ2-7
CDR3 DNA: TGTGCCAGTTACAGGGGAGTGGGTCCGGGCGAGCAGTACTTC
CDR3 protein: CASYRGVGPGEQYF

V gene: TRBV5-1
D gene: TRBD1
clone size: .
J gene: TRBJ2-1
CDR3 DNA: TGCGCCAGCAGCTTGGCCTTGTCAGGGGGCAATGAGCAGTTCTTC
CDR3 protein: CASSLALSGGNEQFF

V gene: TRBV28
D gene: .
clone size: .
J gene: TRBJ1-2
CDR3 DNA: TGTGCCAGCAGTTTAAGGGGGTCGGGGGGAGGCTACACCTTC
CDR3 protein: CASSLRGSGGGYTF

V gene: TRBV7-9
D gene: TRBD1
clone size: .
J gene: TRBJ1-1
CDR3 DNA: TGTGCCAGCGCCGACAGGGGGGAGTTGTCAAACACTGAAGCTTTCTTT
CDR3 protein: CASADRGELSNTEAFF

V gene: TRBV4-1
D gene: .
clone size: .
J gene: TRBJ2-7
CDR3 DNA: TGCGCCAGCAGCCAGGGCCTGGGCTACGAGCAGTACTTC
CDR3 protein: CASSQGLGYEQYF

V gene: TRBV7-2
D gene: .
clone size: few
J gene: TRBJ2-7
CDR3 DNA: TGTGCCAGCAGCTCCTCCACAGGGTTCGAGCAGTACTTC
CDR3 protein: CASSSSTGFEQYF

V gene: TRBV4-1
D gene: .
clone size: .
J gene: TRBJ1-6
CDR3 DNA: TGCGCCAGCAGCCAAGGGACGGGAAATTCACCCCTCCACTTT
CDR3 protein: CASSQGTGNSPLHF

V gene: TRBV4-3
D gene: .
clone size: .
J gene: TRBJ1-2
CDR3 DNA: TGCGCCAGCAGCCTCACCGGGGACACCAACTATGGCTACACCTTC
CDR3 protein: CASSLTGDTNYGYTF

V gene: TRBV4-2
D gene: .
clone size: .
J gene: TRBJ1-4
CDR3 DNA: TGTGCCAGCAGCCAAGATCCCGGTACGACTAATGAAAAACTGTTTTTT
CDR3 protein: CASSQDPGTTNEKLFF

V gene: TRBV7-2
D gene: TRBD2
clone size: .
J gene: TRBJ2-4
CDR3 DNA: TGTGCCAGCAGCCCGGGACTAGCGGCCGGCATTCAGTACTTC
CDR3 protein: CASSPGLAAGIQYF

V gene: TRBV7-9
D gene: .
clone size: .
J gene: TRBJ1-2
CDR3 DNA: TGTGCCAGCGGGGGGAGCTATGGCTACACCTTC
CDR3 protein: CASGGSYGYTF

V gene: TRBV6-5
D gene: .
clone size: .
J gene: TRBJ1-5
CDR3 DNA: TGTGCCAGCAGAGAGTCTAGCAATCAGCCCCAGCATTTT
CDR3 protein: CASRESSNQPQHF

V gene: TRBV5-1
D gene: .
clone size: .
J gene: TRBJ1-1
CDR3 DNA: TGCGCCAGCAGCACACAGGGAACGAACACTGAAGCTTTCTTT
CDR3 protein: CASSTQGTNTEAFF

V gene: TRBV6-1
D gene: .
clone size: .
J gene: TRBJ2-7
CDR3 DNA: TGTGCCAGCAGTGAGAACAGTTCCTACGAGCAGTACTTC
CDR3 protein: CASSENSSYEQYF